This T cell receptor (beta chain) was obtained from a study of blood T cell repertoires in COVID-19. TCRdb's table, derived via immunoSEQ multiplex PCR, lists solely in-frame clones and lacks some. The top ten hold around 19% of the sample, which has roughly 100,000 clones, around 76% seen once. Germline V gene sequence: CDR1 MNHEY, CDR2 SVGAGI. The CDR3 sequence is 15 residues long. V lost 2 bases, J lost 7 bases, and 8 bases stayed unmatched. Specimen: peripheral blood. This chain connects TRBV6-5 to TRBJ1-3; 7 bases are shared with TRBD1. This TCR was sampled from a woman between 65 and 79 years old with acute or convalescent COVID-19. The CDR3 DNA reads TGTGCCAGCAGTTACCGAGGGGGCACTTCGAACACCATATATTTT. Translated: CASSYRGGTSNTIYF.